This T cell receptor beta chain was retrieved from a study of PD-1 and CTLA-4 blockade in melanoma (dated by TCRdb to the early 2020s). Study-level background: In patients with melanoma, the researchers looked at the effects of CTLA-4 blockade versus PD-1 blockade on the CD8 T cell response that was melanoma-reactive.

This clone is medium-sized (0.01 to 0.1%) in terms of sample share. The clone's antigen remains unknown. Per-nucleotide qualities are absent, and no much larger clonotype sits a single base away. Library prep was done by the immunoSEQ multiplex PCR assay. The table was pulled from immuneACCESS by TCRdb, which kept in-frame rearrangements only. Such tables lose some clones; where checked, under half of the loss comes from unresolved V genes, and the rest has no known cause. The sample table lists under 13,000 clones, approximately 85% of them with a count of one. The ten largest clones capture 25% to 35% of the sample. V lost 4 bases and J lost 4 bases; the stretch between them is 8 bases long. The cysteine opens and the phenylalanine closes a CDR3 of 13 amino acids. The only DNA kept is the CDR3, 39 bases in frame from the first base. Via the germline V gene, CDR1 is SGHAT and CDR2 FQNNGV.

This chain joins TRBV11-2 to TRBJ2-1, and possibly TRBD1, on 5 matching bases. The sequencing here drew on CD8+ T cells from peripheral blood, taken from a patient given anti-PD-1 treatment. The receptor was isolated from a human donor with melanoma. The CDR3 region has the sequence CASSYDRYNEQFF. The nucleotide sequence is TGTGCCAGCAGCTACGACAGATACAATGAGCAGTTCTTC.